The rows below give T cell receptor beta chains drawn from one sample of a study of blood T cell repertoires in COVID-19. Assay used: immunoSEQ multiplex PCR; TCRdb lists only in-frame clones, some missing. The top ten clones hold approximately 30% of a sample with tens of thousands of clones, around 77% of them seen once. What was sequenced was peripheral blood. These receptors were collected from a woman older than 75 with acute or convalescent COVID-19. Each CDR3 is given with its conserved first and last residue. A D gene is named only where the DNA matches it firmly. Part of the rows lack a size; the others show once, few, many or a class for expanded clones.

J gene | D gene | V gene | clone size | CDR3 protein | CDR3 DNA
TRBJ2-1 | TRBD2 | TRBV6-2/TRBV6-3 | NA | CASSPTSGRAAPYNEQFF | TGTGCCAGCAGCCCGACTAGCGGGAGGGCCGCGCCCTACAATGAGCAGTTCTTC
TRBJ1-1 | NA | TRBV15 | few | CATSREGGSEAFF | TGTGCCACCAGCAGAGAGGGCGGGTCTGAAGCTTTCTTT
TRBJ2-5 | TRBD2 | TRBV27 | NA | CASSSLRTSGSKTQYF | TGTGCCAGCAGTTCACTTCGGACTAGCGGGAGCAAGACCCAGTACTTC
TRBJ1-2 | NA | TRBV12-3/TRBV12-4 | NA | CASSPGLNYGYTF | TGTGCCAGCAGCCCGGGTTTAAACTATGGCTACACCTTC
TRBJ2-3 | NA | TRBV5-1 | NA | CASSLGLKSTDTQYF | TGCGCCAGCAGCTTGGGACTAAAGAGCACAGATACGCAGTATTTT
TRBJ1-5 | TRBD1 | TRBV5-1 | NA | CASSAGDSFNQPQHF | TGCGCCAGCAGCGCCGGGGACAGCTTCAATCAGCCCCAGCATTTT
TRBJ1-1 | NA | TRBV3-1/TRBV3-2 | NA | CASSKAGISEAFF | TGTGCCAGCAGCAAAGCCGGGATCTCTGAAGCTTTCTTT
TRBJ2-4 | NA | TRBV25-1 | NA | CASSVVGQNQDIQYF | TGTGCCAGCAGTGTAGTAGGACAGAATCAGGACATTCAGTACTTC
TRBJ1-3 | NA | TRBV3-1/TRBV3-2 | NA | CASSPQGGGNTIYF | TGTGCCAGCAGCCCACAGGGTGGGGGAAACACCATATATTTT
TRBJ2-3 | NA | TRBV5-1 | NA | CASSDLSGSTDTQYF | TGCGCCAGCAGCGATCTTAGCGGATCCACAGATACGCAGTATTTT
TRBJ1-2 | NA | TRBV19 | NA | CASSGWTADYGYTF | TGTGCCAGTAGTGGGTGGACAGCAGACTATGGCTACACCTTC
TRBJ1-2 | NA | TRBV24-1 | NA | CATSDSKQQGYTF | TGTGCCACCAGTGATTCTAAACAGCAAGGCTACACCTTC
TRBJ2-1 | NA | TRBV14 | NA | CASSPAVTGSEQFF | TGTGCCAGCAGCCCAGCTGTGACCGGGAGTGAGCAGTTCTTC
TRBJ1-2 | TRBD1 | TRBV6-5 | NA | CASRLKGQLYGYTF | TGTGCCAGCCGTTTAAAGGGACAGCTGTATGGCTACACCTTC
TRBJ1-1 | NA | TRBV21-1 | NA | CASSTLRTEAFF | TGTGCCAGCAGCACACTGCGTACTGAAGCTTTCTTT
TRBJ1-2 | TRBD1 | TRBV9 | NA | CASSDGDRGRNGYTF | TGTGCCAGCAGCGACGGGGACAGGGGGAGGAATGGCTACACCTTC
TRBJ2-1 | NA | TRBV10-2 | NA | CASSESSGLSPYNEQFF | TGCGCCAGCAGTGAGTCGTCGGGACTTTCTCCCTACAATGAGCAGTTCTTC
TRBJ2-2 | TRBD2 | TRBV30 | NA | CAWSSFASGRARTGELFF | TGTGCCTGGAGCTCCTTTGCTAGCGGGAGGGCTCGCACCGGGGAGCTGTTTTTT
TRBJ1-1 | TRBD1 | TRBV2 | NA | CASIGTGGDTEAFF | TGTGCCAGCATTGGGACAGGGGGAGACACTGAAGCTTTCTTT
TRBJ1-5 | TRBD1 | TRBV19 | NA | CASGLDRGGSQPQHF | TGTGCCAGTGGCCTCGACAGGGGAGGATCACAGCCCCAGCATTTT
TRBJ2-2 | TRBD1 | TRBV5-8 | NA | CASSPWGQGNTGELFF | TGTGCCAGCAGCCCGTGGGGACAGGGTAACACCGGGGAGCTGTTTTTT
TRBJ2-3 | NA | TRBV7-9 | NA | CASSLYVADTQYF | TGTGCCAGCAGCTTATATGTAGCAGATACGCAGTATTTT
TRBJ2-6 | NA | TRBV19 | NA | CASSMAGGSGANVLTF | TGTGCCAGTAGTATGGCCGGGGGCTCTGGGGCCAACGTCCTGACTTTC
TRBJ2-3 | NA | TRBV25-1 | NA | CASSDGFLVGVDTQYF | TGTGCCAGCAGTGATGGTTTCCTAGTTGGTGTGGATACGCAGTATTTT
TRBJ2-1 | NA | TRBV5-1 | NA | CASSPGGSDYNEQFF | TGCGCCAGCAGCCCCGGCGGTAGCGACTACAATGAGCAGTTCTTC
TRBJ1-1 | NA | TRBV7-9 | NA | CASSLAIGGTEAFF | TGTGCCAGCAGCTTAGCAATAGGGGGCACTGAAGCTTTCTTT
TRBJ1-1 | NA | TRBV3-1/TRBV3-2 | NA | CASSQEPTVNTEAFF | TGTGCCAGCAGCCAAGAGCCTACGGTGAACACTGAAGCTTTCTTT
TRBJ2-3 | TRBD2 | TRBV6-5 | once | CASSYGLAGVDTQYF | TGTGCCAGCAGTTACGGACTAGCGGGAGTAGATACGCAGTATTTT
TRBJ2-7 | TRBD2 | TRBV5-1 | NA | CASSLAGVSYEQYF | TGCGCCAGCAGCTTAGCGGGAGTGTCCTACGAGCAGTACTTC
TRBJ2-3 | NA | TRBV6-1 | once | CASSEGRRVLAWKDTQYF | TGTGCCAGCAGTGAGGGGCGACGAGTTCTAGCGTGGAAAGATACGCAGTATTTT
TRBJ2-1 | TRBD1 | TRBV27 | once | CASSTRQGFGNEQFF | TGTGCCAGCAGTACCCGACAGGGATTCGGCAATGAGCAGTTCTTC
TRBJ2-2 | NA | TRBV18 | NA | CASSRIGAGNTGELFF | TGTGCCAGCTCACGGATAGGGGCCGGGAACACCGGGGAGCTGTTTTTT
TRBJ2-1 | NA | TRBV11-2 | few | CASVEFTGSYNEQFF | TGTGCCAGCGTTGAATTTACGGGGTCCTACAATGAGCAGTTCTTC
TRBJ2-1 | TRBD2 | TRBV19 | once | CASRGGGLYNEQFF | TGTGCCAGTAGGGGCGGGGGGCTGTACAATGAGCAGTTCTTC
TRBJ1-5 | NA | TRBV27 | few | CASSLPRSIAYNQPQHF | TGTGCCAGCAGTTTACCCAGGTCCATCGCGTATAATCAGCCCCAGCATTTT
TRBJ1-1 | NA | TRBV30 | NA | CAWSEQGPGTFF | TGTGCCTGGAGCGAGCAGGGGCCCGGGACTTTCTTT
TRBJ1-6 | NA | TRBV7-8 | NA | CASSWAGDRNSPLHF | TGTGCCAGCAGCTGGGCAGGGGACCGTAATTCACCCCTCCACTTT
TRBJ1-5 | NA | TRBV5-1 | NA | CASSPSGRQASNQPQHF | TGCGCCAGCAGCCCGTCGGGGAGACAGGCCTCCAATCAGCCCCAGCATTTT
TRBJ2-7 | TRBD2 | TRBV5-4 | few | CASSLISGNYEQYF | TGTGCCAGCAGCTTAATTAGCGGGAACTACGAGCAGTACTTC
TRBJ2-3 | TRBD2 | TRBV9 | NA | CASSPRASGATDTQYF | TGTGCCAGCAGCCCCCGAGCTAGCGGGGCCACAGATACGCAGTATTTT